This T cell receptor (beta chain) was sequenced during a study of long-term antiretroviral therapy in people with HIV. Findings and caveats of the study: The repertoire was dominated at all time points by clones expanded before ART. Repertoires in HIV (unlike those of controls) had narrower CDR3 length ranges.

This clone was observed a few times. The antigen is undetermined. Assay version v3.0 of immunoSEQ was used, and it was run at survey level. Method: immunoSEQ multiplex PCR; TCRdb's copy keeps in-frame clones and lacks some. The data show 10,000 or so clones, about 77% seen once. Every HIV-positive participant received treatment in the United States. This clonotype originated in a man under 40 with HIV. The sample was unsorted PBMCs, taken 0.4 years before starting antiretroviral therapy.

The DNA for the CDR3 is TGTGCCAGTAGTATTAGTGGGCTCCCCCTCACTGAAGCTTTCTTT. Protein: CASSISGLPLTEAFF. The chain uses TRBV19 and TRBJ1-1; D is unresolved. Trimming pared 3 bases from V and 4 bases from J, leaving 15 bases between. The CDR3 runs 15 residues. Germline loops: CDR1 LNHDA, CDR2 SQIVND (reference sequence).